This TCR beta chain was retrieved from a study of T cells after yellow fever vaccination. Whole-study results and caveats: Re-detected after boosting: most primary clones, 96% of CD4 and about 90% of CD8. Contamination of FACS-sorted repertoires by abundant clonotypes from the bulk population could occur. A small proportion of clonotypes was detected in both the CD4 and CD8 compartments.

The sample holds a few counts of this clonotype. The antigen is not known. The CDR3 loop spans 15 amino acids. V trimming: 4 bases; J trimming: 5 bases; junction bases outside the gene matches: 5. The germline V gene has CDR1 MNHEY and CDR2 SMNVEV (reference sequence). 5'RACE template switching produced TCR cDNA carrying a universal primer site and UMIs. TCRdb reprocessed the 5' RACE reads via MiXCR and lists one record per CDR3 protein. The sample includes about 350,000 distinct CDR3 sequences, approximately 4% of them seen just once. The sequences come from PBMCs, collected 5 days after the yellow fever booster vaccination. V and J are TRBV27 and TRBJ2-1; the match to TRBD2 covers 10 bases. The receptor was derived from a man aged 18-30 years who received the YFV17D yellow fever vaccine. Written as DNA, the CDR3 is TGTGCCAGCAGTTCGGATAGCGGGGGGCACAATGAGCAGTTCTTC. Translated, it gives CASSSDSGGHNEQFF.